This TCR beta chain was obtained from a study of PD-L1 blockade in urothelial cancer. Study context: It was at 3 weeks (second dose) and 6 weeks after treatment start that blood was analyzed. T cells were recovered from blood samples at a median of roughly 130,000. The study, taken as a whole, reports: For durable-benefit patients, tumor-associated blood clones expanded more at 3 weeks.

This clone was picked up one time. The antigen is unknown. Time point described: peripheral blood 6 weeks after treatment start. Spiking each PCR with synthetic TCR analog templates was performed. The repertoire was sequenced with immunoSEQ multiplex PCR; TCRdb's copy has only in-frame clones and lacks some. The table shows 100,000 to 150,000 clones, with roughly 86% occurring only once. Looked up from germline, CDR1 is LNHDA and CDR2 is SQIVND (reference sequence). The CDR3 runs to 16 residues. Trimming took 5 bases from V and 2 from J, leaving 15 bases between them. This chain uses TRBV19 with TRBJ2-2; D not certain. The specimen comprised PBMCs, sampled around atezolizumab (anti-PD-L1) treatment. This sequence was found in a man aged 45-60 years with urothelial cancer. CDR3 in amino acids: CASSVFRLDNTGELFF. The CDR3 DNA is TGTGCCAGTAGTGTCTTCAGGCTGGATAACACCGGGGAGCTGTTTTTT.